These 7 T cell receptor beta chains were sequenced from one sample in a study of T cell changes during pregnancy in multiple sclerosis (dated by TCRdb to about 2019). The method behind the library was the immunoSEQ multiplex PCR assay. The source is immuneACCESS, and TCRdb retained only in-frame sequences with V and J called. Part of the clones is not carried over; for the studies checked, unresolved V genes explain less than half of this, and the remainder is unexplained. The sample table lists 65,000 to 85,000 clones, about 94% of them with a count of one. The top ten clonotypes cover about 0.13% of the sample. Sequenced material: CD4+ T cells from peripheral blood mononuclear cells, taken after pregnancy. The receptors stem from a female donor with multiple sclerosis, enrolled in a pregnancy study.

The chain employs TRBV2 and TRBJ1-1, with 12 nucleotides matching TRBD1. CDR1 is SNHLY and CDR2 is FYNNEI in the germline V gene. V lost 6 bases to trimming and J lost 5 bases; unmatched junction nucleotides: 4. CDR3 length equals 14 residues. This CDR3 is CASRGDRGRTEAFF. Here the CDR3 DNA reads TGTGCCAGCAGGGGGGACAGGGGGCGAACTGAAGCTTTCTTT.

CDR3 protein: CSVVQDSYEQYF. DNA for the CDR3: TGCAGCGTTGTGCAGGACTCCTACGAGCAGTACTTC. The rearrangement joins TRBV29-1 to TRBJ2-7; D is uncertain. This CDR3 has 12 amino acids. Germline assignment: CDR1 SQVTM and CDR2 ANQGSEA. V gave up 4 bases and J gave up 0 bases, with 7 bases separating them.

A single count supports this clone. The V gene is TRBV12-1, the J gene TRBJ2-4; the D call TRBD2 from the table was never checked on the DNA. TRBV12-1 has pseudogene status. This CDR3 is 16 amino acids long. This CDR3 is CASSLNFGLAKNIQYF. In DNA, the CDR3 is TGTGCCAGCAGCTTAAATTTCGGACTAGCCAAAAACATTCAGTACTTC.

This chain uses TRBV6-1 with TRBJ1-4, with a tentative D call TRBD1 (6 bases). The V end lost 4 bases, the J end lost 8 bases, and 14 bases lay between the germline ends. Germline CDR1 reads MNHNS; CDR2 reads SASEGT. This CDR3 spans 14 amino acids. The CDR3 DNA sequence: TGTGCCAGCAGTGCACAGGGTGGGGCCGAAAAACTGTTTTTT. Translated: CASSAQGGAEKLFF.

This rearrangement joins TRBV19 to TRBJ1-5; TRBD1 agrees at 9 bases. The CDR3 consists of 13 residues. The V gene end was trimmed by 3 bases and the J gene end by 6 bases; junction bases not matched to a gene: 0. Germline V gene sequence: CDR1 LNHDA, CDR2 SQIVND (reference sequence). In nucleotides, the CDR3 is TGTGCCAGTAGTATGACAGGGGGTCAGCCCCAGCATTTT. This gives the protein CASSMTGGQPQHF. The variable domain in full, with the rest retrieved from reference TRBV19 and TRBJ1-5, is DGGITQSPKYLFRKEGQNVTLSCEQNLNHDAMYWYRQDPGQGLRLIYYSQIVNDFQKGDIAEGYSVSREKKESFPLTVTSAQKNPTAFYLCASSMTGGQPQHFGDGTRLSIL.

With respect to this clone: This CDR3 is also generated by other DNA sequences in the sample. This chain connects TRBV19 to TRBJ1-5; maybe TRBD1 (5 bases). Trimming pared 9 bases from V and 10 bases from J, leaving 13 bases between. This CDR3 contains 11 residues. Germline CDR1 is LNHDA and CDR2 is SQIVND (reference sequence). The CDR3 here is CASGTGAPQHF. The CDR3 coding sequence is TGTGCCAGCGGTACAGGAGCTCCCCAGCATTTT.

V usage is TRBV2 and J usage is TRBJ2-1; possibly TRBD1 for D (6 bases). V dropped 4 bases and J dropped 0 bases, with 10 bases sitting between them. The CDR3 runs to 15 residues. In germline, CDR1 is SNHLY, CDR2 FYNNEI. The chain's CDR3 is CASSVGASSYNEQFF. For the CDR3, the DNA is TGTGCCAGCAGTGTGGGGGCCAGCTCCTACAATGAGCAGTTCTTC.